Presented here are 26 T cell receptor beta chains from one specimen sequenced in a study of T cell responses to AZD1222 COVID-19 vaccine. Assay: immunoSEQ multiplex PCR; the TCRdb copy retains only in-frame clones and omits some. Of about 83,000 clones listed, 75% to 90% are singletons. Specimen: peripheral blood, collected on day 0 of AZD1222 vaccination. The receptor set was obtained from an adult in good health.

This sequence joins TRBV28 and TRBJ1-4, with 7 positions matching TRBD1. CDR1 and CDR2 from the germline V gene are MDHEN and SYDVKM. The CDR3 extends over 13 amino acids. Trimming took 8 bases from V and 10 from J; bases not matched to a gene: 10. The CDR3 region is CASLRGPHRKLFF. As DNA, the CDR3 is TGTGCCAGCCTTAGGGGGCCCCATCGAAAACTGTTTTTT.

The chain carries TRBV2 and TRBJ2-3; D may be TRBD2 (6 bases). Trimming stripped 11 bases from V and 6 bases from J, with 21 bases between. Germline loops: CDR1 SNHLY, CDR2 FYNNEI. The CDR3 spans 14 residues. The CDR3 loop is CASRETPSGDTQYF. The CDR3, as DNA: TGTGCCTCACGGGAGACCCCGTCGGGGGATACGCAGTATTTT.

This chain joins TRBV19 and TRBJ2-7; D remains ambiguous. Deletions cut 4 bases from V and 2 bases from J, with 12 bases between. The CDR3 contains 14 residues. Germline assignment: CDR1 LNHDA and CDR2 SQIVND (reference sequence). The CDR3 reads CASSRFAGPYEQYF. The CDR3 coding sequence is TGTGCCAGTAGTAGGTTCGCAGGTCCCTACGAGCAGTACTTC.

The genes are TRBV11-2 and TRBJ2-4; TRBD1 aligns across 7 bases. V shed 3 bases and J 5 bases; nucleotides not matched to a gene: 7. Germline CDR1 is SGHAT and CDR2 is FQNNGV. The CDR3 consists of 15 residues. The CDR3 bases are TGTGCCAGCAGCTTCCCAGGGGACAGCGAAAACATTCAGTACTTC. Residues: CASSFPGDSENIQYF.

This sequence joins TRBV9 and TRBJ1-4; 7 nucleotides match TRBD1. CDR3 size: 17 residues. Looked up from germline, CDR1 is SGDLS and CDR2 is YYNGEE. The trim removed 4 bases at V and 0 bases at J, leaving 9 bases unmatched. In DNA form, the CDR3 reads TGTGCCAGCAGCAGGCAGGGGGGAGCCGCAACTAATGAAAAACTGTTTTTT. Protein product: CASSRQGGAATNEKLFF.

This clone was detected only a few times. The chain combines TRBV29-1 with TRBJ2-2; no clear D gene. V was trimmed by 6 bases and J by 4 bases, leaving 12 bases between them. The germline V gene encodes CDR1 SQVTM and CDR2 ANQGSEA. This CDR3 region has 13 residues. The CDR3 DNA reads as TGCAGCGTGGCCCCCAGGAGCACCGGGGAGCTGTTTTTT. This sequence encodes CSVAPRSTGELFF.

This chain joins TRBV5-6 and TRBJ1-6, with D unresolved. The germline gives CDR1 SGHDT, CDR2 YYEEEE. This CDR3 contains 18 residues. V gave up 4 bases and J gave up 0 bases, with 17 bases separating them. The CDR3 coding sequence is TGTGCCAGCAGCCTGGATTGGAGTACGAGCTCCTATAATTCACCCCTCCACTTT. Its protein is CASSLDWSTSSYNSPLHF.

This chain connects TRBV12-3 or TRBV12-4 to TRBJ1-2; D perhaps matches TRBD1 (5 bases). Trimming removed 7 bases at V and 4 bases at J, with 10 bases between. This CDR3 is 12 amino acids long. The CDR3, as DNA: TGTGCCAGCATGAGACAGCCCTATGGCTACACCTTC. Translating it yields CASMRQPYGYTF.

This chain connects TRBV6-5 to TRBJ1-3; no clear D. The CDR3 is 16 amino acids. Trimming took 0 bases from V and 0 from J, leaving 9 bases between them. CDR1 is MNHEY, CDR2 SVGAGI, per germline. CDR3 sequence reads: CASSYSSPSSGNTIYF. The DNA for the CDR3 is TGTGCCAGCAGTTACTCGTCGCCCTCCTCTGGAAACACCATATATTTT.

There are a few counts of this clone. The chain joins TRBV30 to TRBJ1-6; weak D call: TRBD1 (5 bases). The germline CDR1 and CDR2 sequences are GTSNPN and SVGIG (reference sequence). The V gene lost 4 bases and the J gene lost 10 bases, with 14 bases spanning the gap. The CDR3 consists of 13 residues. The CDR3 DNA sequence: TGTGCCTGGAAGAGCGGGGGTCAGTCACCCCTCCACTTT. This gives the protein CAWKSGGQSPLHF.

V gene TRBV5-1 combines with J gene TRBJ1-6; D is possibly TRBD1 (5 bases). Germline V lookup: CDR1 SGHRS, CDR2 YFSETQ. The V end lost 4 bases, the J end lost 10 bases, and 18 bases lay between the germline ends. The CDR3 is 15 residues long. The CDR3 DNA sequence: TGCGCCAGCAGCACGGACGGGGGTTCAATATCACCCCTCCACTTT. Encoded protein: CASSTDGGSISPLHF.

The chain combines TRBV27 with TRBJ1-5; D gene unclear. Trimming took off 5 bases at V and 4 bases at J, with 15 bases between the two ends. Germline CDR1 MNHEY, CDR2 SMNVEV (reference sequence). This CDR3 is 15 amino acids long. CDR3 sequence reads: CASSKATGTNQPQHF. The CDR3 coding sequence is TGTGCCAGCAGTAAAGCGACCGGAACAAATCAGCCCCAGCATTTT.

V gene TRBV7-2 combines with J gene TRBJ2-1; 8 bases are a match to TRBD2. The CDR3 spans 14 residues. The V gene's germline CDR1 is SGHTA and CDR2 FQGNSA. With 0 bases clipped from V and 8 bases from J, the junction kept 3 bases outside the gene matches. This CDR3 reads CASSLASGKDEQFF. DNA of the CDR3: TGTGCCAGCAGCTTAGCTAGCGGGAAAGATGAGCAGTTCTTC.

The chain has TRBV2 and TRBJ1-1; tentatively, D is TRBD1 (5 bases). Germline CDR1 SNHLY, CDR2 FYNNEI. Trimming shortened V by 6 bases and J by 1 base, and 12 bases separated the two germline ends. There are 14 residues in the CDR3. DNA for the CDR3: TGTGCCAGCAGGGTACAGGTCTCGAACACTGAAGCTTTCTTT. This translates into CASRVQVSNTEAFF.

The V call is TRBV7-8, the J call TRBJ1-2; 7 bases are shared with TRBD1. CDR1 is SGHVS, CDR2 FQNEAQ, per germline. The CDR3 runs 15 residues. The V gene end was trimmed by 2 bases and the J gene end by 8 bases; junction bases not matched to a gene: 11. DNA of the CDR3: TGTGCCAGCAGCTTAAGGCGGGACAGTACTATGGGCTACACCTTC. The encoded protein is CASSLRRDSTMGYTF.

The chain joins TRBV7-2 to TRBJ2-5, with D perhaps TRBD2 (7 bases). Germline CDR1 is SGHTA and CDR2 is FQGNSA. The CDR3 extends over 14 amino acids. Trimming stripped 4 bases from V and 5 bases from J, with 14 bases between. CDR3 region: CASSSPGGVETQYF. CDR3 DNA sequence: TGTGCCAGCAGCTCACCGGGGGGCGTGGAGACCCAGTACTTC. Full variable domain (missing parts from reference TRBV7-2 and TRBJ2-5): GAGVSQSPSNKVTEKGKDVELRCDPISGHTALYWYRQSLGQGLEFLIYFQGNSAPDKSGLPSDRFSAERTGGSVSTLTIQRTQQEDSAVYLCASSSPGGVETQYFGPGTRLLVL.

This chain uses TRBV3-1 (or the pseudogene TRBV3-2) with TRBJ2-3; 10 nucleotides agree with TRBD2. Germline V lookup: CDR1 LGHDT, CDR2 YNNKEL (reference sequence). Trimming at V came to 5 bases and at J to 0 bases, leaving 5 bases not matched to a gene. CDR3 size: 16 residues. CDR3 amino acids: CASSTWTSGSTDTQYF. CDR3 sequence (DNA): TGTGCCAGCAGCACATGGACTAGCGGTAGCACAGATACGCAGTATTTT.

This chain links TRBV7-8 with TRBJ2-7; TRBD2 matches at 11 bases. Germline V gene data show CDR1 as SGHVS and CDR2 as FQNEAQ. V gave up 1 base and J gave up 6 bases; unmatched junction bases: 5. The CDR3 is 15 residues long. CDR3 amino acids: CASSLELAGASEQYF. The CDR3 region has the DNA TGTGCCAGCAGCTTAGAACTAGCGGGAGCCTCCGAGCAGTACTTC. The full variable domain, completed using reference TRBV7-8 and TRBJ2-7, is GAGVSQSPRYKVAKRGQDVALRCDPISGHVSLFWYQQALGQGPEFLTYFQNEAQLDKSGLPSDRFFAERPEGSVSTLKIQRTQQEDSAVYLCASSLELAGASEQYFGPGTRLTVT.

The V gene is TRBV30, the J gene TRBJ2-1, with 9 bases matching TRBD1. The trim removed 8 bases at V and 8 bases at J, leaving 10 bases unmatched. The CDR3 loop spans 13 amino acids. Germline loops: CDR1 GTSNPN, CDR2 SVGIG (reference sequence). The CDR3 DNA is TGTGCCGGGACCGGGACAGGGTCGTATGAGCAGTTCTTC. The encoded protein is CAGTGTGSYEQFF. The variable domain in full, completed from reference TRBV30 and TRBJ2-1, reads SQTIHQWPATLVQPVGSPLSLECTVEGTSNPNLYWYRQAAGRGLQLLFYSVGIGQISSEVPQNLSASRPQDRQFILSSKKLLLSDSGFYLCAGTGTGSYEQFFGPGTRLTVL.

The gene calls are TRBV19 and TRBJ2-7; a weak D match, TRBD2 (5 bases). Per germline, CDR1 LNHDA and CDR2 SQIVND (reference sequence). This CDR3 comprises 14 residues. Trimming pared 3 bases from V and 0 bases from J, leaving 9 bases between. CDR3 sequence (DNA): TGTGCCAGTAGTATCGAGCGGAACTCCTACGAGCAGTACTTC. This gives the protein CASSIERNSYEQYF.

This clone appeared once. The chain uses TRBV18 and TRBJ2-3; TRBD1 might be the D (6 bases). The CDR3 contains 15 residues. Germline V lookup: CDR1 KGHSH, CDR2 LQKENI. V lost 4 bases to trimming and J lost 4 bases, with 15 bases between them. CDR3 nucleotides: TGTGCCAGCTCACGAGGTGCAGGGGCAGCAGATACGCAGTATTTT. Translating gives CASSRGAGAADTQYF.

This clone was observed a single time. The V gene is TRBV10-2, the J gene TRBJ2-2; TRBD1 matches at 7 bases. This CDR3 comprises 15 residues. V trimming: 8 bases; J trimming: 1 base; junction bases outside the gene matches: 7. The germline V gene encodes CDR1 WSHSY and CDR2 SAAADI. The CDR3 sequence: CASQTGMGNTGELFF. CDR3 DNA sequence: TGCGCCAGCCAGACAGGGATGGGGAACACCGGGGAGCTGTTTTTT.

V and J are TRBV7-9 and TRBJ2-5, with 7 nucleotides matching TRBD1. Germline V CDR1 and CDR2: SEHNR, FQNEAQ (reference sequence). V dropped 0 bases and J dropped 4; count of bases not matched to a gene: 2. The CDR3 totals 14 residues. This chain's CDR3 is CASSLANRGETQYF. Here the CDR3 DNA reads TGTGCCAGCAGCTTAGCGAACAGGGGAGAGACCCAGTACTTC.

The chain has TRBV6-2 or TRBV6-3 and TRBJ2-7; D unresolved. This CDR3 is built from 15 residues. From germline, CDR1 is MNHEY and CDR2 SVGEGT. Between the trimmed V and J ends, which lost 2 bases and 2 bases, there was a span of 13 bases. CDR3 DNA: TGTGCCAGCAGTTACCCCTGGGGTAGCACCTACGAGCAGTACTTC. It specifies CASSYPWGSTYEQYF.

As to this clone: Within the sample, other DNA sequences also encode this same CDR3. The chain is built from TRBV9 and TRBJ1-5; 7 bases are shared with TRBD1. Germline V CDR1 and CDR2: SGDLS, YYNGEE. The junction had 1 base not matched to a gene; V was cut back by 0 bases and J by 4 bases. This CDR3 region has 14 residues. As DNA, the CDR3 is TGTGCCAGCAGCGTAGGGGACAGTAATCAGCCCCAGCATTTT. This sequence encodes CASSVGDSNQPQHF.

The chain is built from TRBV10-3 and TRBJ1-1, with 7 positions matching TRBD1. CDR1 and CDR2 from the germline V gene are ENHRY and SYGVKD. This CDR3 has 14 residues. J was trimmed by 2 bases and V by 9 bases; bases with no gene match: 9. The CDR3 is CAIRVGTANTEAFF. In DNA, the CDR3 is TGTGCCATTCGGGTCGGGACAGCTAACACTGAAGCTTTCTTT.